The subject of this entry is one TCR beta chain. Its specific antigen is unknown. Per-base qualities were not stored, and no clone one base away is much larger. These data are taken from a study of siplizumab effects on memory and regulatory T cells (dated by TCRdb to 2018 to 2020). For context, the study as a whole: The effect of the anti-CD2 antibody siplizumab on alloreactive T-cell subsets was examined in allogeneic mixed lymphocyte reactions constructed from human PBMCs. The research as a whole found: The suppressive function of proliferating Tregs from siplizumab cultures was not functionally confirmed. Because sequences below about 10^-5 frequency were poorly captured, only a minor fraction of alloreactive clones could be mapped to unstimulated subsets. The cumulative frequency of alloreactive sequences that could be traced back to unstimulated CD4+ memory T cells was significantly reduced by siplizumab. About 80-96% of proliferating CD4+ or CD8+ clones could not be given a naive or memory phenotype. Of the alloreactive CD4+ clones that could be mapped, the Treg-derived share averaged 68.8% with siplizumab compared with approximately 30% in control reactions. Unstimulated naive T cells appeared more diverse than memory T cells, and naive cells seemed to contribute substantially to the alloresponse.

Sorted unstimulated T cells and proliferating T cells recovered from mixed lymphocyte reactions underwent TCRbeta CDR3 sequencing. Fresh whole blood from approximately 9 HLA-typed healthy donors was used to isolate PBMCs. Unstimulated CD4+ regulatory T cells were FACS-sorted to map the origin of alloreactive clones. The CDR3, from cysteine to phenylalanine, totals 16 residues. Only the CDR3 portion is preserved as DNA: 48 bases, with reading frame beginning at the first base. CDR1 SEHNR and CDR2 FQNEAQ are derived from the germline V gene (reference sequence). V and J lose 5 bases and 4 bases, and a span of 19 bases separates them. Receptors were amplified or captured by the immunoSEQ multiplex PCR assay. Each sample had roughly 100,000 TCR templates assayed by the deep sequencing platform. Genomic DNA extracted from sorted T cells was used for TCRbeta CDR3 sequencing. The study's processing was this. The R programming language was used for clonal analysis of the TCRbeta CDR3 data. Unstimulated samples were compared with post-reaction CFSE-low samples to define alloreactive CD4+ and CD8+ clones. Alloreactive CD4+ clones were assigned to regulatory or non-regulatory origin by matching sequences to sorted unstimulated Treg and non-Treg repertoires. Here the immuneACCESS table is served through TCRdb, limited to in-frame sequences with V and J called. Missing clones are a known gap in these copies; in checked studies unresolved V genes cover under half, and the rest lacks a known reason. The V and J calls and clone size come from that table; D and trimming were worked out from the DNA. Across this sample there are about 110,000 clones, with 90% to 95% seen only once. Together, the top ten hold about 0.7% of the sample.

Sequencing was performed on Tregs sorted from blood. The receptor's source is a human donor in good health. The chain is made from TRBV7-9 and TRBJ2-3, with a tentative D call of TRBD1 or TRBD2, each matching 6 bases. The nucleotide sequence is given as TGTGCCAGCAGCCCTATAGGGGGGAGTTTTGCAGATACGCAGTATTTT. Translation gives CASSPIGGSFADTQYF. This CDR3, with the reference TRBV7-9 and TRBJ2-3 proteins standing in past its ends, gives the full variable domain DTGVSQNPRHKITKRGQNVTFRCDPISEHNRLYWYRQTLGQGPEFLTYFQNEAQLEKSRLLSDRFSAERPKGSFSTLEIQRTEQGDSAMYLCASSPIGGSFADTQYFGPGTRLTVL.